This T cell receptor (beta chain) was captured in a study of chemoradiotherapy in HPV16-positive cancers. Only a few counts were recorded for this clone. Its specificity is unknown. Sequenced by immunoSEQ multiplex PCR; TCRdb stores in-frame clones only, minus some. The sample shows about 12,000 clones, about 65% of them seen only once. The CDR3 extends over 13 amino acids. V was shortened by 4 bases and J by 2 bases, with 10 bases between the two germline ends. Germline loops: CDR1 SGHKS, CDR2 YYEKEE (reference sequence). General observations from the study: Candidate HPV-specific clones and E7-related TCR motifs grew in tumor during treatment.

The sequence derives from a human donor with HPV-associated anogenital cancer. This specimen was acquired from a patient who underwent chemoradiotherapy. The chain couples TRBV5-5 to TRBJ2-7; D not certain. The CDR3 loop reads CASSPGSTYEQYF. The CDR3 nucleotides read TGTGCCAGCAGCCCTGGGTCTACCTACGAGCAGTACTTC. The whole variable domain, remainder taken from reference TRBV5-5 and TRBJ2-7, is DAGVTQSPTHLIKTRGQQVTLRCSPISGHKSVSWYQQVLGQGPQFIFQYYEKEERGRGNFPDRFSARQFPNYSSELNVNALLLGDSALYLCASSPGSTYEQYFGPGTRLTVT.